This entry lists 19 T cell receptor beta chains sequenced from one sample in a study of technical replicates of blood from a handful of donors. Generated by immunoSEQ multiplex PCR, the TCRdb table keeps only in-frame clones and is missing some. In the table there are some 8,900 clones, around 91% of which are singletons. Sequencing was done on a sample of PBMCs. The receptors originated from a human donor in good health.

The rearrangement joins TRBV7-7 to TRBJ2-7; D possibly corresponds to TRBD2 (6 bases). V lost 2 bases and J lost 6, with 11 bases in between. The CDR3 is 13 residues long. Germline loops: CDR1 SSHAT, CDR2 FNYEAQ (reference sequence). The CDR3 reads CASSLTAGAEQYF. CDR3 coding DNA: TGTGCCAGCAGCTTAACAGCGGGCGCCGAGCAGTACTTC.

The rearrangement joins TRBV28 to TRBJ2-1, with TRBD2 identical over 11 bases. This CDR3 has 17 amino acids. Germline CDR1 reads MDHEN; CDR2 reads SYDVKM. The J segment lost 7 bases and the V segment lost 5 bases, leaving 13 bases of the junction unmatched. CDR3: CASSPNDQLAGGNEQFF. As DNA, the CDR3 is TGTGCCAGCAGTCCGAATGATCAGCTAGCGGGAGGAAATGAGCAGTTCTTC.

V usage is TRBV28 and J usage is TRBJ1-5; unclear D gene. CDR1 is MDHEN, CDR2 SYDVKM, per germline. V lost 5 bases to trimming and J lost 7 bases, with 12 bases between them. This CDR3 comprises 13 residues. The CDR3 sequence: CASSLLLEQPQHF. DNA of the CDR3: TGTGCCAGCAGTCTCCTTCTAGAGCAGCCCCAGCATTTT.

The count of this clone is one. V gene TRBV27 combines with J gene TRBJ2-1; 9 bases are shared with TRBD2. After removal of 5 bases from V and 0 bases from J, the junction contained 8 bases not matched to a gene. Germline V gene data show CDR1 as MNHEY and CDR2 as SMNVEV (reference sequence). This CDR3 is built from 17 residues. Here the CDR3 reads CASSQQTSGFSYNEQFF. CDR3 coding DNA: TGTGCCAGCAGTCAACAGACTAGCGGTTTCTCCTACAATGAGCAGTTCTTC.

This clone is a singleton in its sample. The chain employs TRBV7-3 and TRBJ2-7; possible D gene TRBD2, 5 bases. This CDR3 has 15 amino acids. V lost 2 bases and J lost 2, with 13 bases in between. Germline V gene data show CDR1 as SGHTA and CDR2 as FQGTGA. The CDR3 region is CASSLGEGPAYEQYF. The CDR3 nucleotides read TGTGCCAGCAGCTTAGGTGAGGGCCCAGCCTACGAGCAGTACTTC.

CDR3 in amino acids: CASSPKGTSGNEQFF. In DNA form, the CDR3 reads TGTGCCAGCAGCCCGAAGGGGACTAGCGGCAATGAGCAGTTCTTC. The chain employs TRBV7-9 and TRBJ2-1; 11 positions match TRBD2. V trimming: 5 bases; J trimming: 6 bases; junction bases outside the gene matches: 6. The V gene's germline CDR1 is SEHNR and CDR2 FQNEAQ (reference sequence). This CDR3 comprises 15 residues.

The chain employs TRBV7-9 and TRBJ1-2; unclear D gene. This CDR3 is built from 14 residues. Per germline, CDR1 SEHNR and CDR2 FQNEAQ (reference sequence). V dropped 4 bases and J dropped 2 bases, with 11 bases sitting between them. In nucleotides, the CDR3 is TGTGCCAGCAGCTCTAGTAGCCCGAACTATGGCTACACCTTC. Its translation is CASSSSSPNYGYTF.

J is TRBJ2-1 and V is TRBV29-1; a possible D gene is TRBD2 (6 bases). Trimming stripped 4 bases from V and 7 bases from J, with 17 bases between. Germline CDR1 SQVTM, CDR2 ANQGSEA. The CDR3 totals 14 residues. The CDR3 reads CSVGLAGRWNEQFF. The CDR3 nucleotides are TGCAGCGTTGGTTTGGCGGGGAGGTGGAATGAGCAGTTCTTC.

This clone was detected once. This chain connects TRBV15 to TRBJ1-5; 7 bases line up with TRBD1. The CDR3 is 16 amino acids. Germline trimming cut 3 bases from V and 5 bases from J; bases unmatched to any gene: 10. Germline CDR1 reads LNHNV; CDR2 reads YYDKDF (reference sequence). The CDR3 here is CATSSVGGLVDQPQHF. DNA for the CDR3: TGTGCCACCAGCAGTGTAGGGGGCTTGGTGGATCAGCCCCAGCATTTT. Full variable domain (missing parts from reference TRBV15 and TRBJ1-5): DAMVIQNPRYQVTQFGKPVTLSCSQTLNHNVMYWYQQKSSQAPKLLFHYYDKDFNNEADTPDNFQSRRPNTSFCFLDIRSPGLGDTAMYLCATSSVGGLVDQPQHFGDGTRLSIL.

The genes are TRBV7-3 and TRBJ1-2; D is undetermined. V was shortened by 4 bases and J by 3 bases, with 12 bases between the two germline ends. The CDR3 runs 14 residues. CDR1 and CDR2 (germline): SGHTA, FQGTGA. The CDR3 loop is CASSYDSGDYGYTF. CDR3 nucleotide sequence: TGTGCCAGCAGCTACGATTCCGGGGACTATGGCTACACCTTC.

CDR3: CASSLGAFVGNTIYF. The DNA of the CDR3 is TGTGCCAGCAGCTTAGGGGCGTTTGTGGGAAACACCATATATTTT. V usage is TRBV7-9 and J usage is TRBJ1-3, with unresolved D. Deletions cut 1 base from V and 4 bases from J, with 11 bases between. CDR1 and CDR2 (germline): SEHNR, FQNEAQ (reference sequence). CDR3 length: 15 residues. The whole variable domain, filled in from reference TRBV7-9 and TRBJ1-3, reads DTGVSQNPRHKITKRGQNVTFRCDPISEHNRLYWYRQTLGQGPEFLTYFQNEAQLEKSRLLSDRFSAERPKGSFSTLEIQRTEQGDSAMYLCASSLGAFVGNTIYFGEGSWLTVV.

This rearrangement joins TRBV11-3 to TRBJ2-2; perhaps TRBD1 as D (7 bases). This CDR3 contains 16 residues. The germline CDR1 and CDR2 sequences are SGHNT and YENEEA. V was shortened by 1 base and J by 6 bases, with 15 bases between the two germline ends. The CDR3 region is CASSLVQGGIAGELFF. The CDR3 DNA follows: TGTGCCAGCAGCTTAGTCCAGGGGGGTATCGCCGGGGAGCTGTTTTTT.

V and J are TRBV29-1 and TRBJ1-1; D perhaps matches TRBD1 (5 bases). V lost 3 bases, J lost 0 bases, and 8 bases lay in between. The CDR3 has 13 amino acids. In germline, CDR1 is SQVTM, CDR2 ANQGSEA. The CDR3 sequence is CSVEGGMNTEAFF. CDR3 DNA: TGCAGCGTTGAGGGGGGGATGAACACTGAAGCTTTCTTT.

The CDR3 is CASSPGGSGTYEQYF. In DNA, the CDR3 is TGCGCCAGCAGCCCGGGGGGTAGCGGGACCTACGAGCAGTACTTC. V is TRBV5-1 and J is TRBJ2-7; TRBD2 agrees at 8 bases. CDR3 length: 15 amino acids. With 4 bases clipped from V and 2 bases from J, the junction kept 8 bases outside the gene matches. The germline V gene encodes CDR1 SGHRS and CDR2 YFSETQ. Full variable domain (remainder filled in from reference TRBV5-1 and TRBJ2-7): KAGVTQTPRYLIKTRGQQVTLSCSPISGHRSVSWYQQTPGQGLQFLFEYFSETQRNKGNFPGRFSGRQFSNSRSEMNVSTLELGDSALYLCASSPGGSGTYEQYFGPGTRLTVT.

CDR3: CASSLYQETQYF. Here the CDR3 DNA reads TGTGCCAGCAGCTTATATCAAGAGACCCAGTACTTC. The V and J genes are TRBV7-6 and TRBJ2-5, with D uncertain. CDR1 is SGHVS and CDR2 is FNYEAQ in the germline V gene. This CDR3 has 12 amino acids. Trimming left V 2 bases short and J 2 bases short, with 3 bases between.

V usage is TRBV29-1 and J usage is TRBJ2-2; unclear D gene. CDR3 size: 13 residues. The V end was cut by 6 bases, the J end by 6 bases, with 14 bases between. CDR1 is SQVTM, CDR2 ANQGSEA, per germline. CDR3 amino acids: CSVNRATAGELFF. The CDR3, as DNA: TGCAGCGTGAACCGAGCAACCGCCGGGGAGCTGTTTTTT.

V is TRBV12-5 and J is TRBJ2-1; 11 bases align to TRBD1. Trimming cost V 3 bases and J 6 bases; bases outside gene matches: 7. CDR3 length equals 16 residues. Per the germline V gene, CDR1 is LGHNT and CDR2 is FRNRAP. The CDR3 sequence is CASGLGQGASLNEQFF. The CDR3 DNA is TGTGCTAGTGGTTTAGGACAGGGGGCTAGTCTCAATGAGCAGTTCTTC.

The sample holds one count of this clone. The J gene is TRBJ2-7, the V gene TRBV28; TRBD2 matches at 8 bases. CDR1 is MDHEN, CDR2 SYDVKM, per germline. V shed 6 bases and J 4 bases; nucleotides not matched to a gene: 11. The CDR3 is 15 amino acids. CDR3 nucleotides: TGTGCCAGCAGGACGACGAGCGGGAGTCTTTACGAGCAGTACTTC. Translated: CASRTTSGSLYEQYF.

The rearrangement uses TRBV11-3 and TRBJ2-5; TRBD2 is a possible D gene (5 bases). CDR3 length: 15 residues. V gave up 1 base and J gave up 5 bases, with 14 bases separating them. The germline V gene has CDR1 SGHNT and CDR2 YENEEA. The DNA for the CDR3 is TGTGCCAGCAGCTTAGGGGCCGGCGGGTCGGAGACCCAGTACTTC. Translation: CASSLGAGGSETQYF.